The TCR beta chain described here comes from a study of graft-versus-host responses after intestinal transplantation. On the study more broadly: Recipients obtained multivisceral, liver-intestinal, or isolated intestinal transplants. For about three years after anti-thymocyte globulin induction, all recipients took tacrolimus and steroids. Overall study results and limits: Peak GvH clone levels in circulation were associated with early post-transplant HvG declines. GvH clones appeared in recipient marrow, some first in ileum or blood.

Sequenced by immunoSEQ multiplex PCR; TCRdb stores in-frame clones only, minus some. The sample includes 15,000 or so clones, 70% to 85% of them seen just once. Intraepithelial and lamina propria lymphocytes were isolated from graft specimens. This clone was counted a few times. Its antigen is as yet unknown. Trimming left V 9 bases short and J 0 bases short, with 11 bases between. Germline lookup yields CDR1 LGHNA and CDR2 YSLEER. The CDR3 runs 14 residues. The sequenced sample was ileum tissue, obtained 27 days after intestinal transplant. This clonotype was obtained from a human patient who received an intestinal transplant, so some T cells may come from the graft donor. This chain connects TRBV4-3 to TRBJ1-4, with D unresolved. As DNA, the CDR3 is TGCGCCAGTCCTCCGGTAGCAACTAATGAAAAACTGTTTTTT. It encodes CASPPVATNEKLFF.